A single sample gave rise to the 28 T cell receptor beta chains below, sequenced in a study of shared T cell receptors in the human thymus (dated by TCRdb to the early 2020s). The library was built by means of the immunoSEQ multiplex PCR assay. The table comes from immuneACCESS by way of TCRdb, which keeps in-frame sequences with V and J called. Part of the clones is missing from these tables; in studies checked, under half for an unresolved V gene and the rest for unknown reasons. The sample table contains more than 550,000 clones; only one count was recorded for 87% of them. The ten top clones hold roughly 0.0089% of the sample. The sample was also reused in another study, on human thymus T cells.

Sequencing was performed on thymocytes. The receptors stem from a boy younger than two with a congenital heart defect. Donor details come from another sample of the same person, matched by shared clones.

The rearrangement links TRBV4-3 to TRBJ1-5; D gene uncertain. V lost 1 base, J lost 3 bases, and 16 bases lay in between. From germline, CDR1 is LGHNA and CDR2 YSLEER. The CDR3 extends over 17 amino acids. DNA for the CDR3: TGCGCCAGCAGCCAAGTGTGGGCAGGTGCTAACAATCAGCCCCAGCATTTT. The encoded protein is CASSQVWAGANNQPQHF.

As regards this clone: Other nucleotide sequences from this sample produce the same CDR3. V and J are TRBV19 and TRBJ2-7, with 7 bases aligning to TRBD2. Germline V gene sequence: CDR1 LNHDA, CDR2 SQIVND (reference sequence). J was trimmed by 2 bases and V by 3 bases; bases with no gene match: 1. The CDR3 has 13 amino acids. The CDR3 DNA is TGTGCCAGTAGTATCGCGGGAGCCTACGAGCAGTACTTC. Residues: CASSIAGAYEQYF.

CDR3 bases: TGTGCCTGGGACGGGGGACTTCTACCGAACACTGAAGCTTTCTTT. Amino acids: CAWDGGLLPNTEAFF. The chain couples TRBV30 to TRBJ1-1; the D gene is possibly TRBD1 (5 bases). CDR1 and CDR2 from the germline V gene are GTSNPN and SVGIG (reference sequence). The CDR3 is made up of 15 amino acids. Trimming cost V 5 bases and J 1 base, with 17 bases left between them.

This chain links TRBV14 with TRBJ2-2; 8 nucleotides match TRBD2. CDR1 SGHDN and CDR2 FVKESK come from the germline V gene. V dropped 1 base and J dropped 7; count of bases not matched to a gene: 8. The CDR3 extends over 16 amino acids. CDR3 protein: CASSQAERERGGELFF. CDR3 in DNA: TGTGCCAGCAGCCAAGCGGAGCGGGAGAGGGGCGGGGAGCTGTTTTTT.

This chain uses TRBV28 with TRBJ2-5; D not resolved. The CDR3 is 13 amino acids. Per germline, CDR1 MDHEN and CDR2 SYDVKM. Trimming pared 3 bases from V and 3 bases from J, leaving 8 bases between. CDR3 sequence (DNA): TGTGCCAGCAGTTTCCCCCCCAAAGAGACCCAGTACTTC. It specifies CASSFPPKETQYF.

The rearrangement links TRBV5-1 to TRBJ1-1; TRBD1 matches 7 bases. The germline CDR1 and CDR2 sequences are SGHRS and YFSETQ. The CDR3 totals 17 residues. V dropped 3 bases and J dropped 1; count of bases not matched to a gene: 12. CDR3 sequence (DNA): TGCGCCAGCAGCTCCCCCCACAGGGGTAACGAGAACACTGAAGCTTTCTTT. Protein sequence: CASSSPHRGNENTEAFF.

In DNA form, the CDR3 reads TGTGCCAGCAGCACGGGACAGGGGAACTATGGCTACACCTTC. It specifies CASSTGQGNYGYTF. The chain uses TRBV9 and TRBJ1-2; 10 positions agree with TRBD1. The V segment lost 4 bases and the J segment 2 bases; nucleotides outside the gene matches: 2. The CDR3 extends over 14 amino acids. The germline gives CDR1 SGDLS, CDR2 YYNGEE.

The chain recombines TRBV5-3 with TRBJ1-1; the D gene is possibly TRBD1 (5 bases). TRBV5-3 is assigned to the ORF class and has an uncertain function. This CDR3 region has 19 residues. V was clipped by 1 base and J by 2 bases, with 24 bases between them. The CDR3 protein is CARSLISYGGPQLNTEAFF. DNA for the CDR3: TGTGCCAGAAGCTTGATATCGTACGGGGGACCGCAGCTTAACACTGAAGCTTTCTTT.

The gene calls are TRBV19 and TRBJ1-2; perhaps TRBD1 as D (6 bases). The CDR3 runs 15 residues. Between the trimmed V and J ends, which lost 5 bases and 8 bases, there was a span of 21 bases. Germline lookup yields CDR1 LNHDA and CDR2 SQIVND (reference sequence). The CDR3 sequence is CASSRRNRVRRGYTF. CDR3 nucleotide sequence: TGTGCCAGTAGTCGAAGAAACAGGGTCAGGCGCGGCTACACCTTC.

V and J are TRBV7-9 and TRBJ2-4, with 7 bases that match TRBD2. Germline CDR1 is SEHNR and CDR2 is FQNEAQ (reference sequence). J gave up 6 bases and V 4 bases, and 15 bases lay outside the gene matches. The CDR3 contains 17 residues. CDR3 loop: CASSSRSSGFPTNIQYF. The CDR3 DNA reads as TGTGCCAGCAGCTCGCGGTCTAGCGGATTTCCTACAAACATTCAGTACTTC.

The sample holds one count of this clone. The V call is TRBV6-4, the J call TRBJ2-2; TRBD1 aligns across 9 bases. Germline assignment: CDR1 MRHNA and CDR2 SNTAGT. V lost 6 bases to trimming and J lost 5 bases; unmatched junction nucleotides: 19. The CDR3 sequence is 19 residues long. The CDR3 DNA sequence: TGTGCCAGCAGAAGTAAGGGGTGGAGGGGACAGGGAAAAACCGGGGAGCTGTTTTTT. It translates to CASRSKGWRGQGKTGELFF.

The V and J genes are TRBV4-2 and TRBJ2-7; unclear D gene. Germline CDR1 is LGHNA and CDR2 is YNFKEQ. Trimming left V 0 bases short and J 7 bases short, with 10 bases between. There are 13 residues in the CDR3. The CDR3: CASSQDLTWEQYF. CDR3 nucleotides: TGTGCCAGCAGCCAAGATCTAACTTGGGAGCAGTACTTC.

The gene calls are TRBV4-3 and TRBJ2-7, with 8 nucleotides matching TRBD2. This CDR3 comprises 16 residues. Germline V gives CDR1 LGHNA, CDR2 YSLEER. J gave up 2 bases and V 0 bases, and 6 bases lay outside the gene matches. CDR3: CASSQDLGSGAYEQYF. The CDR3 DNA sequence: TGCGCCAGCAGCCAAGATCTTGGTAGCGGGGCCTACGAGCAGTACTTC.

The V gene is TRBV11-2, the J gene TRBJ2-1; TRBD2 matches at 11 bases. The CDR3 length is 17 residues. From germline, CDR1 is SGHAT and CDR2 FQNNGV. With V trimmed by 3 bases and J by 10 bases, 14 bases remained unmatched. The CDR3 DNA sequence: TGTGCCAGCAGCTTTGTCTTAGCGGGGGGGCCCTATGGCGAGCAGTTCTTC. Protein sequence: CASSFVLAGGPYGEQFF.

The chain carries TRBV11-2 and TRBJ2-1, with 8 bases that match TRBD2. CDR3 length equals 14 residues. V was clipped by 4 bases and J by 2 bases; unmatched bases: 1. In germline, CDR1 is SGHAT, CDR2 FQNNGV. In DNA, the CDR3 is TGTGCCAGCAGCTCGCGGGGGGCCTACAATGAGCAGTTCTTC. This codes for CASSSRGAYNEQFF.

V usage is TRBV18 and J usage is TRBJ1-2; the match to TRBD1 covers 9 bases. The J segment lost 5 bases and the V segment lost 6 bases, leaving 16 bases of the junction unmatched. The CDR3 is made up of 17 amino acids. Germline V gene sequence: CDR1 KGHSH, CDR2 LQKENI. The CDR3: CASSMMPGTGSLYGYTF. In DNA, the CDR3 is TGTGCCAGCTCCATGATGCCCGGGACAGGGAGTCTTTATGGCTACACCTTC.

The chain uses TRBV27 and TRBJ2-7, with 7 bases fitting TRBD1. Germline loops: CDR1 MNHEY, CDR2 SMNVEV (reference sequence). The CDR3 runs 14 residues. Trimming took 5 bases from V and 1 from J; bases not matched to a gene: 5. The CDR3 spells CASSENRGSYEQYF. DNA for the CDR3: TGTGCCAGCAGTGAAAACAGGGGTTCCTACGAGCAGTACTTC.

This clone came up a few times. The chain employs TRBV5-4 and TRBJ1-2, with 7 bases lining up with TRBD1. The J segment lost 5 bases and the V segment lost 1 base, leaving 5 bases of the junction unmatched. The germline gives CDR1 SGHNT, CDR2 YYREEE (reference sequence). The length of the CDR3 is 14 residues. The CDR3 coding sequence is TGTGCCAGCAGCTTGCACAGGGGATTTTATGGCTACACCTTC. Its protein is CASSLHRGFYGYTF.

The chain employs TRBV4-1 and TRBJ2-6; 7 bases align to TRBD1. Trimming took 0 bases from V and 10 from J; bases not matched to a gene: 15. The CDR3 covers 18 residues. Germline CDR1 MGHRA, CDR2 YSYEKL. Written as DNA, the CDR3 is TGCGCCAGCAGCCAAGATCGGCCAGACAGGGCCCCTAGGAACGTCCTGACTTTC. It translates to CASSQDRPDRAPRNVLTF.

The chain joins TRBV5-6 to TRBJ2-1, with D possibly being TRBD1 (5 bases). Trimming cost V 0 bases and J 6 bases, with 7 bases left between them. The CDR3 loop spans 13 amino acids. Germline V gene sequence: CDR1 SGHDT, CDR2 YYEEEE. The CDR3 coding sequence is TGTGCCAGCAGCTTGGACAGGTCCAATGAGCAGTTCTTC. Encoded protein: CASSLDRSNEQFF.

CDR3 sequence (DNA): TGCGCCAGCAGCTCACGAGGGACAGGCCGCTCTGGGGCCAACGTCCTGACTTTC. Translating gives CASSSRGTGRSGANVLTF. V is TRBV5-1 and J is TRBJ2-6, with 8 positions matching TRBD1. CDR1 and CDR2 (germline): SGHRS, YFSETQ. V shed 3 bases, J shed 0 bases, and the junction held 8 bases outside the gene matches. This CDR3 is built from 18 residues. Supplemented by reference TRBV5-1 and TRBJ2-6, the full variable domain reads KAGVTQTPRYLIKTRGQQVTLSCSPISGHRSVSWYQQTPGQGLQFLFEYFSETQRNKGNFPGRFSGRQFSNSRSEMNVSTLELGDSALYLCASSSRGTGRSGANVLTFGAGSRLTVL.

V is TRBV7-6 and J is TRBJ2-7; 13 positions match TRBD2. The V gene end was trimmed by 4 bases and the J gene end by 0 bases; junction bases not matched to a gene: 9. There are 18 residues in the CDR3. The V gene's germline CDR1 is SGHVS and CDR2 FNYEAQ. CDR3 protein: CASSSPGLAGALSYEQYF. In DNA form, the CDR3 reads TGTGCCAGCAGCTCCCCCGGACTAGCGGGAGCCCTCTCCTACGAGCAGTACTTC.

V and J are TRBV27 and TRBJ2-4, with 10 bases that match TRBD2. V gave up 6 bases and J gave up 1 base; unmatched junction bases: 21. CDR3 length equals 21 residues. Germline V gene sequence: CDR1 MNHEY, CDR2 SMNVEV (reference sequence). In DNA form, the CDR3 reads TGTGCCAGCAGCTCAGCGCCCCTCGTAGCGGGGGGCAAGAGGGCCAAAAACATTCAGTACTTC. This translates into CASSSAPLVAGGKRAKNIQYF.

The count of this clone is one. The CDR3 protein is CASSQDIQRELTYEQYF. CDR3 coding DNA: TGCGCCAGCAGCCAAGATATCCAGCGGGAGTTAACCTACGAGCAGTACTTC. The chain couples TRBV4-3 to TRBJ2-7; 8 positions agree with TRBD2. V gave up 0 bases and J gave up 2 bases; unmatched junction bases: 9. The germline gives CDR1 LGHNA, CDR2 YSLEER. The CDR3 sequence is 17 residues long.

As to this clone: Other DNA sequences in the same sample also yield this CDR3. CDR3 DNA: TGTGCCTGGAGGACCGGGACAGGGGACTCACCCCTCCACTTT. It specifies CAWRTGTGDSPLHF. This rearrangement joins TRBV30 to TRBJ1-6; 10 bases are shared with TRBD1. In germline, CDR1 is GTSNPN, CDR2 SVGIG (reference sequence). This CDR3 spans 14 amino acids. J lost 10 bases, V lost 3 bases, and 6 bases had no gene match. Variable domain in full (rest from reference TRBV30 and TRBJ1-6): SQTIHQWPATLVQPVGSPLSLECTVEGTSNPNLYWYRQAAGRGLQLLFYSVGIGQISSEVPQNLSASRPQDRQFILSSKKLLLSDSGFYLCAWRTGTGDSPLHFGNGTRLTVT.

The rearrangement links TRBV11-2 to TRBJ1-4; perhaps TRBD1 as D (6 bases). This CDR3 contains 15 residues. Germline assignment: CDR1 SGHAT and CDR2 FQNNGV. Trimming took 5 bases from V and 8 from J, leaving 18 bases between them. The DNA for the CDR3 is TGTGCCAGCAGCGCTGGAGGGGGGGTATCCGAAAAACTGTTTTTT. It is translated as CASSAGGGVSEKLFF.

The rearrangement joins TRBV30 to TRBJ1-4, with D uncertain. V was trimmed by 2 bases and J by 8 bases, leaving 12 bases between them. Germline values: CDR1 GTSNPN, CDR2 SVGIG (reference sequence). The CDR3 totals 13 residues. The CDR3 sequence is CAWSTRGVEKLFF. The CDR3 DNA reads as TGTGCCTGGAGTACCCGGGGAGTGGAAAAACTGTTTTTT.

The V call is TRBV12-2, the J call TRBJ2-2; the table's D gene call, TRBD2, was not cross checked with the DNA. TRBV12-2 represents a pseudogene. The CDR3 is 19 amino acids. CDR3 protein: CASRLRGVAGGPQTGELFF. CDR3 sequence (DNA): TGTGCAAGTCGCCTTAGGGGGGTAGCGGGAGGGCCGCAGACCGGGGAGCTGTTTTTT.